These 14 T cell receptor beta chains originate from one sample sequenced in a study of CD8+CD57+ T cells in acquired aplastic anemia. Profiles of TCR beta VDJ and CDR3 were generated from a genomic DNA template. TCRdb re-called the reads with MiXCR, one entry per CDR3 protein. The sample contains 100,000 to 130,000 distinct CDR3 sequences, approximately 49% of which appear only once. The specimen was sorted CD4+, CD8+, or CD8+CD57+ T cells (not recorded which) from PBMCs. Every receptor here comes from a human donor in good health, serving as a control.

In its sample, this clonotype was seen many times. The chain uses TRBV6-1 and TRBJ1-1; a possible D gene is TRBD1 (6 bases). The V end lost 6 bases, the J end lost 2 bases, and 13 bases lay between the germline ends. The germline V gene encodes CDR1 MNHNS and CDR2 SASEGT. The CDR3 sequence is 14 residues long. CDR3 in amino acids: CASSVTGLNTEAFF. The CDR3 DNA reads as TGTGCCAGCAGCGTAACAGGGCTTAACACTGAAGCTTTCTTT.

V and J are TRBV10-2 and TRBJ2-5, with D possibly called TRBD1 or TRBD2 (6 bases each). The CDR3 runs to 15 residues. Trimming pared 7 bases from V and 7 bases from J, leaving 22 bases between. Germline assignment: CDR1 WSHSY and CDR2 SAAADI. In DNA form, the CDR3 reads TGCGCCAGCATTCGAAGTGGGACACCCGGGGGGACCCAGTACTTC. This encodes CASIRSGTPGGTQYF.

V and J are TRBV19 and TRBJ1-1, with 9 nucleotides matching TRBD1. The germline gives CDR1 LNHDA, CDR2 SQIVND (reference sequence). The CDR3 spans 12 residues. V was clipped by 9 bases and J by 5 bases; unmatched bases: 4. The CDR3 spells CASRTGDTEAFF. CDR3 nucleotides: TGTGCCAGCCGGACAGGGGATACTGAAGCTTTCTTT. Filled out from reference TRBV19 and TRBJ1-1, the complete variable domain reads DGGITQSPKYLFRKEGQNVTLSCEQNLNHDAMYWYRQDPGQGLRLIYYSQIVNDFQKGDIAEGYSVSREKKESFPLTVTSAQKNPTAFYLCASRTGDTEAFFGQGTRLTVV.

The CDR3 is CASSSAADEVLYF. The CDR3 coding sequence is TGTGCCAGCAGCTCAGCAGCGGATGAGGTCCTGTACTTC. The J gene is TRBJ2-7, the V gene TRBV7-9, with D possibly TRBD2 on 5 matching bases. This CDR3 comprises 13 residues. Trimming stripped 4 bases from V and 12 bases from J, with 19 bases between. Germline V gene data show CDR1 as SEHNR and CDR2 as FQNEAQ (reference sequence).

The chain couples TRBV2 to TRBJ2-5; possibly TRBD1 or TRBD2 for D (5 bases each). V lost 8 bases and J 7 bases, leaving 14 bases between the germline ends. CDR1 is SNHLY and CDR2 is FYNNEI in the germline V gene. The CDR3 contains 12 residues. The CDR3 spells CASGSGTGTQYF. The CDR3, as DNA: TGTGCCAGCGGATCTGGGACGGGGACCCAGTACTTC.

At least ten counts were recorded for this clonotype. The CDR3 here is CASSLSIRDRASFRNQPQHF. Written as DNA, the CDR3 is TGCGCCAGCAGCTTGAGCATACGGGACAGGGCCTCTTTCCGCAATCAGCCCCAGCATTTT. This rearrangement joins TRBV5-1 to TRBJ1-5, with 9 bases identical to TRBD1. Germline lookup yields CDR1 SGHRS and CDR2 YFSETQ. This CDR3 region has 20 residues. The trim removed 1 base at V and 2 bases at J, leaving 16 bases unmatched.

This chain's CDR3 is CASSFGLPNTGELFF. In DNA, the CDR3 is TGTGCCAGCAGTTTTGGCCTCCCAAACACCGGGGAGCTGTTTTTT. The genes are TRBV12-3 or TRBV12-4 and TRBJ2-2; D is undetermined. Deletions cut 3 bases from V and 2 bases from J, with 10 bases between. The CDR3 length is 15 residues.

This clonotype came up once. V and J are TRBV15 and TRBJ1-5; TRBD1 aligns across 10 bases. V shed 5 bases, J shed 5 bases, and the junction held 6 bases outside the gene matches. This CDR3 contains 15 residues. The germline CDR1 and CDR2 sequences are LNHNV and YYDKDF (reference sequence). The CDR3 loop reads CATSRDRGEDQPQHF. The CDR3 bases are TGTGCCACCAGCCGGGACAGGGGCGAAGATCAGCCCCAGCATTTT.

Of note for this clonotype: A much more abundant neighbour one base away suggests this may be a read error. This rearrangement joins TRBV4-3 to TRBJ2-1, with a weak D call TRBD1 (5 bases). Deletions cut 1 base from V and 5 bases from J, with 12 bases between. The CDR3 is 15 amino acids. Germline CDR1 is LGHNA and CDR2 is YSLEER. CDR3 amino acids: CASSQVVRAHNEQFF. The CDR3 region has the DNA TGCGCCAGCAGCCAAGTGGTCAGGGCCCACAATGAGCAGTTCTTC.

The J gene is TRBJ2-7, the V gene TRBV20-1; TRBD1 matches at 10 bases. The trim removed 7 bases at V and 6 bases at J, leaving 12 bases unmatched. From germline, CDR1 is DFQATT and CDR2 SNEGSKA (reference sequence). The CDR3 contains 14 residues. CDR3 amino acids: CSVATGGESGEQYF. Written as DNA, the CDR3 is TGCAGTGTCGCGACAGGGGGCGAGAGTGGCGAGCAGTACTTC.

In its sample, this clonotype was seen a few times. The chain links TRBV11-2 to TRBJ2-4, with D possibly being TRBD2 (5 bases). CDR3 size: 16 residues. Germline loops: CDR1 SGHAT, CDR2 FQNNGV. The V end was cut by 3 bases, the J end by 2 bases, with 14 bases between. The CDR3 sequence is CASSLGETETKNIQYF. CDR3 DNA: TGTGCCAGCAGCTTGGGAGAAACTGAAACCAAAAACATTCAGTACTTC.

The chain carries TRBV15 and TRBJ2-7, with D unresolved. Trimming shortened V by 6 bases and J by 2 bases, and 17 bases separated the two germline ends. CDR3 length: 15 residues. Looked up from germline, CDR1 is LNHNV and CDR2 is YYDKDF (reference sequence). For the CDR3, the DNA is TGTGCCACCAGTACAGCTGGCGCGACGACCTACGAGCAGTACTTC. Encoded protein: CATSTAGATTYEQYF.

This clonotype appeared a few times. The chain joins TRBV10-1 to TRBJ1-2; D not certain. CDR3 size: 14 residues. V gave up 0 bases and J gave up 4 bases, with 9 bases separating them. The germline V gene encodes CDR1 WNHNN and CDR2 SYGVQD (reference sequence). The CDR3 DNA reads TGCGCCAGCAGTGAGTCGTCCAGGAGCTATGGCTACACCTTC. It is translated as CASSESSRSYGYTF.

Of note for this clonotype: One end of the junction does not line up with germline, which may come from a read error. This sequence joins TRBV5-4 and TRBJ1-1, with a tentative D call TRBD1 (5 bases). Germline V gene data show CDR1 as SGHNT and CDR2 as YYREEE (reference sequence). This CDR3 is 15 amino acids long. CDR3 nucleotide sequence: TGTGCCAGCAGGGCCAGGACAACCATGAACACTGAAGCTCTCTTT. Its translation: CASRARTTMNTEALF.